This TCR beta chain originates from a study of vaccination effects on CD4 cells after COVID-19. Germline V CDR1 and CDR2: SGHTS, YDEGEE. V was shortened by 1 base and J by 2 bases, with 13 bases between the two germline ends. The CDR3 covers 15 residues. To note about this clone: Antigen specificity is unknown.

TCRdb keeps only in-frame clones here, not all; method: immunoSEQ multiplex PCR. The table records approximately 22,000 clones, about 80% of them present only once. Before any sequencing was done, the ViraFEST assay used viral peptide pools to expand antigen-specific CD4+ T cells. Upon completion of 10 days in culture, CD4+ T cells were isolated. The person acquired a PCR-confirmed SARS-CoV-2 infection between March and December 2020. The source material was CD4+ T cells from PBMCs cultured with a peptide pool, sampled before COVID-19 vaccination. This TCR was recovered from a human donor who had a prior SARS-CoV-2 infection. V is TRBV5-8 and J is TRBJ2-7, with D unresolved. The CDR3 sequence is CASSLYVGHTYEQYF. CDR3 bases: TGTGCCAGCAGCTTGTACGTGGGCCATACCTACGAGCAGTACTTC.